Presented here are 18 T cell receptor beta chains from one specimen sequenced in a study of cytomegalovirus exposure and HLA in healthy donors. Assay used: immunoSEQ multiplex PCR; TCRdb lists only in-frame clones, some missing. Here the sample spans roughly 70,000 clones, about 95% being singletons. The sample comprised PBMCs. The receptors were gathered from a man between 18 and 35 years old in good health and CMV-seronegative.

V gene TRBV4-1 combines with J gene TRBJ1-2, with 8 bases aligning to TRBD1. Germline V gene lookup returns CDR1 MGHRA and CDR2 YSYEKL. V trimming: 6 bases; J trimming: 4 bases; junction bases outside the gene matches: 13. The CDR3 sequence is 16 residues long. CDR3 nucleotides: TGCGCCAGCAGTCCAGCCCTCTCAGGGGGCTCCTATGGCTACACCTTC. It specifies CASSPALSGGSYGYTF.

CDR3 loop: CATHAGTGGSRLGGYTF. The CDR3, as DNA: TGTGCCACCCATGCCGGGACAGGGGGCTCCAGATTGGGTGGCTACACCTTC. The genes are TRBV5-4 and TRBJ1-2, with 12 bases that match TRBD1. From germline, CDR1 is SGHNT and CDR2 YYREEE (reference sequence). The ends lost 9 bases at V and 7 bases at J; junction bases unmatched: 19. CDR3 length: 17 amino acids.

This clone appeared a few times. The rearrangement joins TRBV27 to TRBJ2-3; TRBD2 matches at 11 bases. V shed 3 bases, J shed 1 base, and the junction held 0 bases outside the gene matches. The CDR3 covers 15 residues. The germline V gene has CDR1 MNHEY and CDR2 SMNVEV (reference sequence). This chain's CDR3 is CASSLTSGGTDTQYF. In DNA form, the CDR3 reads TGTGCCAGCAGTTTGACTAGCGGGGGCACAGATACGCAGTATTTT.

V gene TRBV18 combines with J gene TRBJ2-7, with D perhaps matching TRBD1 (5 bases). The germline V and J ends were trimmed by 3 bases and 5 bases, with 11 bases remaining between them. The CDR3 spans 13 residues. Germline CDR1 and CDR2: KGHSH and LQKENI. The CDR3 region is CASSPEQVDEQYF. CDR3 bases: TGTGCCAGCTCACCCGAACAGGTGGACGAGCAGTACTTC.

The gene calls are TRBV7-9 and TRBJ2-1; 9 bases line up with TRBD1. This CDR3 has 15 residues. The germline CDR1 and CDR2 sequences are SEHNR and FQNEAQ (reference sequence). Trimming at V came to 8 bases and at J to 6 bases, leaving 11 bases not matched to a gene. CDR3 amino acids: CASGPRDRASNEQFF. The CDR3 bases are TGTGCCAGCGGACCCCGGGACAGGGCCTCCAATGAGCAGTTCTTC.

This chain connects TRBV2 to TRBJ1-2, with TRBD1 as a possible D gene (6 bases). The CDR3 length is 12 residues. CDR1 SNHLY and CDR2 FYNNEI come from the germline V gene. V lost 7 bases and J 3 bases, leaving 9 bases between the germline ends. CDR3 amino acids: CASTQGYYGYTF. CDR3 nucleotides: TGTGCCAGCACTCAGGGGTACTATGGCTACACCTTC.

CDR3: CASSPDFGEQFF. CDR3 coding DNA: TGCGCCAGCAGCCCGGACTTTGGGGAGCAGTTCTTC. This chain connects TRBV5-1 to TRBJ2-1; D is possibly TRBD2 (5 bases). The germline CDR1 and CDR2 sequences are SGHRS and YFSETQ. The CDR3 extends over 12 amino acids. V lost 4 bases, J lost 10 bases, and 12 bases lay in between.

This clone was recorded only once. The chain joins TRBV6-5 to TRBJ1-1; 8 bases align to TRBD1. The CDR3 runs to 14 residues. With V trimmed by 7 bases and J by 0 bases, 4 bases remained unmatched. Germline CDR1 MNHEY, CDR2 SVGAGI. The CDR3 is CASTRGQVNTEAFF. The DNA of the CDR3 is TGTGCCAGCACCCGGGGACAGGTGAACACTGAAGCTTTCTTT.

This chain links TRBV9 with TRBJ2-5; TRBD1 is a possible D gene (6 bases). There are 14 residues in the CDR3. CDR1 SGDLS and CDR2 YYNGEE come from the germline V gene. V was shortened by 4 bases and J by 2 bases, with 12 bases between the two germline ends. DNA for the CDR3: TGTGCCAGCAGCCCGAGGACAGAGCAAGAGACCCAGTACTTC. This encodes CASSPRTEQETQYF.

This clone was seen once. V usage is TRBV9 and J usage is TRBJ1-3, with a possible D match to TRBD1 (5 bases). Germline values: CDR1 SGDLS, CDR2 YYNGEE. The ends were cut back, 4 bases at V and 3 bases at J, with 17 bases in the middle. This CDR3 region has 16 residues. This chain's CDR3 is CASSSEVGVIGNTIYF. DNA of the CDR3: TGTGCCAGCAGCTCAGAAGTAGGGGTCATTGGAAACACCATATATTTT.

The genes are TRBV7-9 and TRBJ2-6; the D gene is possibly TRBD1 (6 bases). The CDR3 spans 17 residues. Trimming shortened V by 3 bases and J by 0 bases, and 12 bases separated the two germline ends. Germline assignment: CDR1 SEHNR and CDR2 FQNEAQ (reference sequence). Here the CDR3 reads CASSFKDSNSGANVLTF. CDR3 coding DNA: TGTGCCAGCAGCTTTAAGGACAGCAACTCTGGGGCCAACGTCCTGACTTTC.

This chain links TRBV6-5 with TRBJ2-1; 9 nucleotides line up with TRBD1. The V gene end was trimmed by 6 bases and the J gene end by 14 bases; junction bases not matched to a gene: 8. The CDR3 sequence is 12 residues long. Germline values: CDR1 MNHEY, CDR2 SVGAGI. CDR3 in amino acids: CASSPGGQGKFF. In DNA, the CDR3 is TGTGCCAGCAGCCCGGGGGGACAGGGAAAGTTCTTC.

This clone was seen just once. J is TRBJ2-7 and V is TRBV29-1; 9 bases are shared with TRBD2. The germline V gene has CDR1 SQVTM and CDR2 ANQGSEA. V dropped 1 base and J dropped 2; count of bases not matched to a gene: 9. The CDR3 covers 16 residues. CDR3 in amino acids: CSVEVLQRGVTYEQYF. In nucleotides, the CDR3 is TGCAGCGTTGAAGTTCTTCAGCGGGGGGTTACCTACGAGCAGTACTTC.

V and J are TRBV6-1 and TRBJ1-4; 12 positions agree with TRBD1. The CDR3 loop spans 16 amino acids. Germline CDR1 and CDR2: MNHNS and SASEGT. With 0 bases clipped from V and 8 bases from J, the junction kept 4 bases outside the gene matches. The DNA for the CDR3 is TGTGCCAGCAGTGAAGCTTCCGGGACAGGGGGCGAAAAACTGTTTTTT. It codes for CASSEASGTGGEKLFF.

This clone was recorded only once. The chain is built from TRBV7-2 and TRBJ2-1, with D possibly being TRBD1 (5 bases). Germline V lookup: CDR1 SGHTA, CDR2 FQGNSA. Trimming took 8 bases from V and 1 from J, leaving 18 bases between them. The CDR3 sequence is 16 residues long. The chain's CDR3 is CASGIEPGWSYNEQFF. The CDR3 DNA is TGTGCCAGCGGCATAGAGCCAGGGTGGTCCTACAATGAGCAGTTCTTC.

The chain is built from TRBV21-1 and TRBJ1-2; the table gives TRBD1 as D, unverified against the DNA. TRBV21-1 is an annotated pseudogene. This CDR3 spans 14 amino acids. CDR3 DNA sequence: TGTGCCAGCAGACACGACAGGGAAGCCTATGGCTACACCTTC. Residues: CASRHDREAYGYTF.

This clone has a single count. The chain recombines TRBV7-9 with TRBJ2-7; 8 nucleotides match TRBD2. The V gene end was trimmed by 1 base and the J gene end by 4 bases; junction bases not matched to a gene: 12. Germline values: CDR1 SEHNR, CDR2 FQNEAQ (reference sequence). The CDR3 runs 17 residues. For the CDR3, the DNA is TGTGCCAGCAGCTTAGGGGGGCAATCCCGGGGGGGATACGAGCAGTACTTC. This codes for CASSLGGQSRGGYEQYF. The complete variable domain, with remaining parts taken from reference TRBV7-9 and TRBJ2-7, reads DTGVSQNPRHKITKRGQNVTFRCDPISEHNRLYWYRQTLGQGPEFLTYFQNEAQLEKSRLLSDRFSAERPKGSFSTLEIQRTEQGDSAMYLCASSLGGQSRGGYEQYFGPGTRLTVT.

The chain couples TRBV7-9 to TRBJ2-7; perhaps TRBD2 as D (5 bases). Germline CDR1 is SEHNR and CDR2 is FQNEAQ (reference sequence). The CDR3 runs to 15 residues. Trimming shortened V by 4 bases and J by 0 bases, and 13 bases separated the two germline ends. CDR3 nucleotides: TGTGCCAGCAGCTCCCTAGCACGGGGCTCCTACGAGCAGTACTTC. As protein: CASSSLARGSYEQYF.